Listed here are 9 T cell receptor beta chains from one sample, sequenced in a study of CD8 T cells in ankylosing spondylitis. TCRdb re-analysed the 5' RACE reads in MiXCR, keeping a single row per CDR3 protein. Of around 53,000 distinct CDR3 sequences listed, approximately 7.4% are singletons. Sequenced material: blood, either unsorted or a sorted T cell fraction (not recorded which). The receptors stem from a female donor with ankylosing spondylitis or in good health (not recorded which).

At least ten counts were recorded for this clonotype. The chain is built from TRBV7-9 and TRBJ1-5; a possible D gene is TRBD1 (5 bases). Germline V gene lookup returns CDR1 SEHNR and CDR2 FQNEAQ (reference sequence). This CDR3 has 14 amino acids. Trimming shortened V by 2 bases and J by 6 bases, and 11 bases separated the two germline ends. This CDR3 reads CASSLRGGGQPQHF. CDR3 bases: TGTGCCAGCAGCTTACGGGGGGGTGGTCAGCCCCAGCATTTT.

The chain couples TRBV6-6 to TRBJ2-7; D perhaps matches TRBD1 (5 bases). The CDR3 is 13 amino acids. Germline assignment: CDR1 MNHNY and CDR2 SVGAGI (reference sequence). V was trimmed by 0 bases and J by 7 bases, leaving 10 bases between them. The CDR3 DNA reads as TGTGCCAGCAGTTACTCTATAAGGGGAGAGCAGTACGTC. Its protein product is CASSYSIRGEQYV.

In this sample, this clonotype turned up many times. This rearrangement joins TRBV3-1 to TRBJ1-5, with a possible D match to TRBD1 (6 bases). From germline, CDR1 is LGHDT and CDR2 YNNKEL (reference sequence). The CDR3 contains 15 residues. Between the trimmed V and J ends, which lost 8 bases and 3 bases, there was a span of 17 bases. CDR3 protein: CASSLSRGINQPQHF. CDR3 coding DNA: TGTGCCAGCTCCCTGAGCAGGGGTATCAATCAGCCCCAGCATTTT.

This clonotype was counted between two and nine times. The chain joins TRBV7-2 to TRBJ1-5; D gene uncertain. The ends were cut back, 1 base at V and 4 bases at J, with 8 bases in the middle. The length of the CDR3 is 14 residues. Germline values: CDR1 SGHTA, CDR2 FQGNSA. As DNA, the CDR3 is TGTGCCAGCAGCTTAGTGAGGGATAATCAGCCCCAGCATTTT. Protein product: CASSLVRDNQPQHF. The full variable domain, its missing parts supplied by reference TRBV7-2 and TRBJ1-5, is GAGVSQSPSNKVTEKGKDVELRCDPISGHTALYWYRQSLGQGLEFLIYFQGNSAPDKSGLPSDRFSAERTGGSVSTLTIQRTQQEDSAVYLCASSLVRDNQPQHFGDGTRLSIL.

This clonotype came up many times. This chain uses TRBV7-2 with TRBJ1-2; D possibly corresponds to TRBD1 (5 bases). Trimming stripped 5 bases from V and 8 bases from J, with 21 bases between. The CDR3 runs to 15 residues. From germline, CDR1 is SGHTA and CDR2 FQGNSA. CDR3 nucleotide sequence: TGTGCCAGCAGCCTATTTGGGACGGGGGTGGAGGGCTACACCTTC. Encoded protein: CASSLFGTGVEGYTF.

This clonotype has only a few counts. The J gene is TRBJ2-1, the V gene TRBV4-1, with 7 bases that match TRBD1. The CDR3 totals 16 residues. V lost 0 bases and J lost 7; bases outside the gene matches: 9. Germline V gene data show CDR1 as MGHRA and CDR2 as YSYEKL. The CDR3 is CASSQDPETGKNEQFF. As DNA, the CDR3 is TGCGCCAGCAGCCAAGATCCGGAGACAGGGAAAAATGAGCAGTTCTTC.

A single count supports this clonotype. J is TRBJ2-2 and V is TRBV20-1; D may be TRBD1 (6 bases). CDR3 length: 16 residues. Germline CDR1 is DFQATT and CDR2 is SNEGSKA (reference sequence). Here the CDR3 reads CCSWGPAQGSTGELFF. CDR3 coding DNA: TGCTGCTCTTGGGGGCCGGCTCAGGGGTCAACCGGGGAGCTGTTTTTT.

Ten or more counts support this clonotype. The chain uses TRBV5-1 and TRBJ2-1; the D gene is possibly TRBD2 (5 bases). The CDR3 length is 14 residues. V lost 0 bases to trimming and J lost 2 bases, with 6 bases between them. Germline V gives CDR1 SGHRS, CDR2 YFSETQ. CDR3 loop: CASSLDGAYNEQFF. The CDR3 nucleotides read TGCGCCAGCAGCTTGGACGGGGCCTACAATGAGCAGTTCTTC.

This clonotype has ten or more counts. The V and J genes are TRBV12-3 or TRBV12-4 and TRBJ1-5; D remains ambiguous. V dropped 10 bases and J dropped 5 bases, with 12 bases sitting between them. The CDR3 length is 12 residues. CDR3 protein: CATSGGYQPQHF. For the CDR3, the DNA is TGTGCCACCTCGGGCGGATATCAGCCCCAGCATTTT.